This T cell receptor beta chain was sequenced in a study of radiotherapy plus CTLA-4 blockade in lung cancer. Ipilimumab-mediated CTLA-4 blockade plus focal radiation was given to patients having chemo-refractory metastatic non-small-cell lung cancer. CDR3 length equals 15 residues. V dropped 2 bases and J dropped 2 bases, with 12 bases sitting between them. Germline CDR1 MNHEY, CDR2 SMNVEV (reference sequence). A single count supports this clone. Its target is not known. Profiled with immunoSEQ multiplex PCR; TCRdb holds only in-frame clones, not every one. This sample has tens of thousands of clones, with 70% to 80% found just once. The study, taken as a whole, reports: Tumor-derived TCR clones expanded in blood after radiotherapy plus ipilimumab.

The receptor comes from a human donor with non-small cell lung cancer who had a complete response to radiotherapy plus ipilimumab. Here the sequenced sample was peripheral blood, taken from a patient treated with radiotherapy plus ipilimumab. This rearrangement joins TRBV27 to TRBJ2-5; D possibly corresponds to TRBD1 (6 bases). The CDR3: CASSLDHREQETQYF. The CDR3 DNA reads TGTGCCAGCAGTTTAGACCACAGGGAGCAAGAGACCCAGTACTTC.